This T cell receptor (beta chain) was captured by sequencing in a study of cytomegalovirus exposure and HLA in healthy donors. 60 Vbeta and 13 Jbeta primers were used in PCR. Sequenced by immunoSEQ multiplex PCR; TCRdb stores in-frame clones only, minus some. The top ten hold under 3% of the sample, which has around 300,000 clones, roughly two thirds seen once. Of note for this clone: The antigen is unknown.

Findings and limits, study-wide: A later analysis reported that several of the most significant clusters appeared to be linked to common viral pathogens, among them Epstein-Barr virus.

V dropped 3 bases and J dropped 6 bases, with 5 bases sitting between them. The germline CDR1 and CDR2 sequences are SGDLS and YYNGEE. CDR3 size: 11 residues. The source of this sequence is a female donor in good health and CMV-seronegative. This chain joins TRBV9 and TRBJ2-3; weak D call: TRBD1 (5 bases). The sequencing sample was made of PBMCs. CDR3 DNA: TGTGCCAGCAGCGAGGGGGATACGCAGTATTTT. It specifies CASSEGDTQYF.